The rows below give T cell receptor beta chains drawn from one sample of a study of T cell repertoires in ileal Crohn's disease. Sequencing used immunoSEQ multiplex PCR; TCRdb keeps in-frame clones, though not all of them. The sample lists over 10,000 clones, roughly 80% occurring once. Sequencing was performed on ileal tissue. The receptors here all came from an adult with Crohn's disease. Each CDR3 is given with its conserved first and last residue. A D gene is named only where the DNA matches it firmly. A row's size may be missing; if present it is once, few, many or a size class.

>TRBJ1-4|-|TRBV28|-
TGTGCCAGCAGTTGGGGGAGGGGGGGGCGAACAGTACATGAAAAACTGTTTTTT
CASSWGRGGRTVHEKLFF
>TRBJ2-1|TRBD2|TRBV5-1|-
TGCGCCAGCAGCCTATCTACCCGGGGGGGGTGGAATGAGCAGTTCTTC
CASSLSTRGGWNEQFF
>TRBJ2-7|TRBD2|TRBV13|-
TGTGCCAGCAGCATCTCCAGCGGGGGGGCAGGCGAGCAGTACTTC
CASSISSGGAGEQYF
>TRBJ1-2|-|TRBV2|-
TGTGCCAGCAGTTTTACAGGGCGGTCCGGCTACACCTTC
CASSFTGRSGYTF
>TRBJ1-6|-|TRBV2|-
TGTGCCAGCAGTGATCAGGGAAATTCACCCCTCCACTTT
CASSDQGNSPLHF
>TRBJ2-7|TRBD2|TRBV4-2|-
TGTGCCAGCAGCCAAGAGGGGACTAGCGGGGGGCGGGGATACGAGCAGTACTTC
CASSQEGTSGGRGYEQYF
>TRBJ2-2|TRBD2|TRBV7-2|-
TGTGCCAGCAGCTTGGGACCGGGACTAGCGTCGAACACCGGGGAGCTGTTTTTT
CASSLGPGLASNTGELFF
>TRBJ2-5|-|TRBV19|-
TGTGCCAGTAGTAATGGGGCCTCTGGAGAGCAGTACTTC
CASSNGASGEQYF
>TRBJ2-3|-|TRBV5-1|-
TGCGCCAGCAAGGAGGTAGTAAGCACAGATACGCAGTATTTT
CASKEVVSTDTQYF
>TRBJ2-7|TRBD1|TRBV28|-
TGTGCCAGCAGCGTGACCGGGACAGGGTTCCACGAGCAGTACTTC
CASSVTGTGFHEQYF
>TRBJ2-3|-|TRBV4-3|few
TGCGCCAGCAAGTCTTCTTACTTCTCTAGCACAGATACGCAGTATTTT
CASKSSYFSSTDTQYF
>TRBJ1-4|-|TRBV5-4|-
TGTGCCAGCAGCTCGCAAAGGGGGTCAACTAATGAAAAACTGTTTTTT
CASSSQRGSTNEKLFF
>TRBJ1-2|-|TRBV7-9|-
TGTGCCAGCAGCTTGGGGGCCCCGAACTATGGCTACACCTTC
CASSLGAPNYGYTF
>TRBJ2-5|-|TRBV28|-
TGTGCCAGCAGTTCCCCTGACAGGGAGACCCAGTACTTC
CASSSPDRETQYF
>TRBJ2-6|-|TRBV29-1|-
TGCAGCGTTGAGAGGCCAGGGTCTGGTGGGGCCAACGTCCTGACTTTC
CSVERPGSGGANVLTF
>TRBJ1-2|TRBD1|TRBV15|-
TGTGCCACCAGACAGGGGGCGGACCCCTATGGCTACACCTTC
CATRQGADPYGYTF
>TRBJ2-1|TRBD2|TRBV7-2|-
TGTGCCAGCAGCTTAGATTTAGGCGGGAGTTACATCTCCTACAATGAGCAGTTCTTC
CASSLDLGGSYISYNEQFF
>TRBJ2-2|-|TRBV4-1|-
TGCGCCAGCAGCCAAGAGCGGAGCACCGGGGAGCTGTTTTTT
CASSQERSTGELFF
>TRBJ2-5|-|TRBV11-2|few
TGTGCCAGCAGTTCAGGCGGGGATGGGAAGACCCAGTACTTC
CASSSGGDGKTQYF
>TRBJ2-7|TRBD2|TRBV5-6|-
TGTGCCAGCAGCTCCTCGGGTGGGGAGGGATGGGTATACTACGAGCAGTACTTC
CASSSSGGEGWVYYEQYF
>TRBJ1-1|TRBD1|TRBV7-9|-
TGTGCCAGCACCCTCCCGACAGGGACCGCTGAAGCTTTCTTT
CASTLPTGTAEAFF
>TRBJ2-7|TRBD2|TRBV6-1|-
TGTGCCAGCAGTGTGACTAGCGGGTCCTACGAGCAGTACTTC
CASSVTSGSYEQYF
>TRBJ1-5|-|TRBV10-2|-
TGCGCCAGCAGTGAGGGCCGGGCGGGTAATCAGCCCCAGCATTTT
CASSEGRAGNQPQHF
>TRBJ1-1|-|TRBV15|few
TGTGCCACCAGCAGCCAGGGGATGAACACTGAAGCTTTCTTT
CATSSQGMNTEAFF
>TRBJ2-3|TRBD2|TRBV4-3|-
TGCGCCAGCAGCCAAGGGGCCAGCGGGGGGGGAGATACGCAGTATTTT
CASSQGASGGGDTQYF
>TRBJ2-5|TRBD2|TRBV5-4|few
TGTGCCAGCAGCTACCGCCAGGGAGGGCAAGAGACCCAGTACTTC
CASSYRQGGQETQYF
>TRBJ2-1|TRBD1|TRBV6-5|-
TGTGCCAGCAGAGCCGGGACAGGGTTGTTCGATGAGCAGTTCTTC
CASRAGTGLFDEQFF
>TRBJ1-4|-|TRBV28|-
TGTGCCAGCACCCGCAGGGGTAATGAAAAACTGTTTTTT
CASTRRGNEKLFF
>TRBJ2-6|TRBD1|TRBV7-9|-
TGTGCCAGCAGCCCTCAGGGACAGATCTCTGGGGCCAACGTCCTGACTTTC
CASSPQGQISGANVLTF
>TRBJ1-3|-|TRBV7-8|-
TGTGCCAGCAGCTTAATGGGGGGCTCTGGAAACACCATATATTTT
CASSLMGGSGNTIYF
>TRBJ2-2|-|TRBV5-1|few
TGCGCCAGCAGCTTACAACCAGACACCGGGGAGCTGTTTTTT
CASSLQPDTGELFF
>TRBJ2-2|-|TRBV2|once
TGTGCCAGCACCCAAGTGGTGGGCAGCACCGGGGAGCTGTTTTTT
CASTQVVGSTGELFF
>TRBJ2-3|-|TRBV6-1|-
TGTGCCAGCAGTGAAGGGAAGGGGCTCACAGATACGCAGTATTTT
CASSEGKGLTDTQYF
>TRBJ2-1|-|TRBV11-3|-
TGTGCCAGCAGCCCGGGACTGGGGTGGGCAAATGAGCAGTTCTTC
CASSPGLGWANEQFF